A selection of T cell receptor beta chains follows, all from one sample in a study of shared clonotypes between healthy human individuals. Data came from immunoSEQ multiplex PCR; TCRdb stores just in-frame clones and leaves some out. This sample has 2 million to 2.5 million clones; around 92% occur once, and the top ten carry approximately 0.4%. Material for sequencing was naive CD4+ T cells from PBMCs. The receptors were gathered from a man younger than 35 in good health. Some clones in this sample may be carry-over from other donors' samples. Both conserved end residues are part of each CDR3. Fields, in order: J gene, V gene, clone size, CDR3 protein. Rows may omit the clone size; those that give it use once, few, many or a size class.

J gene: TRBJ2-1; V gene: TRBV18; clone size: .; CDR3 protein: CASSPLSYNEQFF
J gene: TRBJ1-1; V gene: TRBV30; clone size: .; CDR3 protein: CAGGQLSGKGTEAFF
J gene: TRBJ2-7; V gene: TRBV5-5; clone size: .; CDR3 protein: CASSSGAGGAYEQYF
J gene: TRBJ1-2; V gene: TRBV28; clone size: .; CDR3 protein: CASSIPTGIGYGYTF
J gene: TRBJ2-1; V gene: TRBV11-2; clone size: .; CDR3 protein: CASSLDGAYNEQFF
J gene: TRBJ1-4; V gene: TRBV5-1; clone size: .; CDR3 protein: CASSRGQGSEKLFF
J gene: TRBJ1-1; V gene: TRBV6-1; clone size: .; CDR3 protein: CASSELNTEAFF
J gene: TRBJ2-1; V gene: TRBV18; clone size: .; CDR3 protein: CASSYDRVDNEQFF
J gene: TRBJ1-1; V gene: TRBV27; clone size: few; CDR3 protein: CASSWGLNTEAFF
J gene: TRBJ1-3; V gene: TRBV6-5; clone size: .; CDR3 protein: CASREQGVSGNTIYF
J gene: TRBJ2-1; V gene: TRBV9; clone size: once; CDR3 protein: CASSVVGGDYNEQFF
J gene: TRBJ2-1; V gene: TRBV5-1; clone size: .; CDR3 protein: CASSLSGGSYNEQFF
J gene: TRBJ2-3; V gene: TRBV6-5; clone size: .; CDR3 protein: CASSYRGQGDTQYF
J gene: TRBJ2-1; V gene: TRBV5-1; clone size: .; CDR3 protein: CASSSETSGRRQEQFF
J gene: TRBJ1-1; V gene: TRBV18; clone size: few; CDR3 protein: CASSPRTGRDTEAFF
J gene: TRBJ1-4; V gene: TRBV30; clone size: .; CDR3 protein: CAWSPTRASRGSTNEKLFF
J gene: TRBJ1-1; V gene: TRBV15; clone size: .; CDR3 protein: CATSSNMNTEAFF
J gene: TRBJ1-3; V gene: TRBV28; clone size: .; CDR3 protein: CASSSLGGKRNTIYF
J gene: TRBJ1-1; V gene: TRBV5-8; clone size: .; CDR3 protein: CASSPGQGRRTEAFF
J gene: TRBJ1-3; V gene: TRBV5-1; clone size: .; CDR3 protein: CASSPQGSGSGNTIYF
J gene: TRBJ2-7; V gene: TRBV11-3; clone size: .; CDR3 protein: CASSSLGTNYEQYF
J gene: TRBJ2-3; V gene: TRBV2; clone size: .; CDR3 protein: CASSDVRGTDTQYF
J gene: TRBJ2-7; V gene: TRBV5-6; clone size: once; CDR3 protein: CASSPGQGPYYEQYF
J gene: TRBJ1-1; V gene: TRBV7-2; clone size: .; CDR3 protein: CASSIGQGLRAFF
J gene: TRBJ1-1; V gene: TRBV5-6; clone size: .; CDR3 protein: CASTIRVTGNRKNTEAFF
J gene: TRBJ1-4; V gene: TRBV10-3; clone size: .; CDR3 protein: CAISESRGTGLGEKLFF
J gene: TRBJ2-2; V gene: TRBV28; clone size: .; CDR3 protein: CASRIHWGNTGELFF
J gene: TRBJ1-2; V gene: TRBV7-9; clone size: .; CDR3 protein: CASSRGPQGYTF
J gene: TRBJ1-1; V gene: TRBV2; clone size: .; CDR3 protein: CASGGSGTEAFF
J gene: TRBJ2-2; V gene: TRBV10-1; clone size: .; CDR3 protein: CASKLDSNTGELFF
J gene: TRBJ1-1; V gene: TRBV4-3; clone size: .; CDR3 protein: CASSQEWGNTEAFF
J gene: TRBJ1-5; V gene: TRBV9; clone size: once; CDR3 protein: CATSNGPNPQPQHF
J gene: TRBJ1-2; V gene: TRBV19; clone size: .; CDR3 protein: CASLQGRVYGYTF
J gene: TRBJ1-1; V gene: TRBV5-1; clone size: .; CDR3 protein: CASSAGQGPTEAFF
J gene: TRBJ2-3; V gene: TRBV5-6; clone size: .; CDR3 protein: CASSFGGVTDTQYF
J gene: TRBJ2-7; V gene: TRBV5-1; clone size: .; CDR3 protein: CASSLWGLTYEQYF
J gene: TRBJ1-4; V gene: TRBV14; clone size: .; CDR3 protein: CASSQELRGKLFF
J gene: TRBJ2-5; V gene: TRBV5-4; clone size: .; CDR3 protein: CASSLERTGEETQYF
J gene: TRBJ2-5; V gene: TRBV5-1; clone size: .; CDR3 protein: CASSDRTSGSPTQYF
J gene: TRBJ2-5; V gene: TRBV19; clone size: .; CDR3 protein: CASSSTGSRETQYF
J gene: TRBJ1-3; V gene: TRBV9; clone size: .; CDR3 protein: CASSESSNSGNTIYF
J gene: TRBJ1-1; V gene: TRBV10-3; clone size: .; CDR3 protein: CAISPGQGVNTEAFF
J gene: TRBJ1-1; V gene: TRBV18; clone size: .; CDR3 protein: CASSLGGTNTEAFF
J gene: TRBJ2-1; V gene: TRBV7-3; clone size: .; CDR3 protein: CASSSGPGRSNEQFF
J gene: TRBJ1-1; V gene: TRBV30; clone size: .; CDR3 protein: CAWSRGGGTEAFF
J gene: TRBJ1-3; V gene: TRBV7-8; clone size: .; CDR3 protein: CASSLVTAALSGNTIYF
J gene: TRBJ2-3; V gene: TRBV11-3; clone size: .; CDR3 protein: CASSISFTDTQYF